This T cell receptor beta chain was recorded in a study of tissue T cells after allogeneic stem cell transplantation. Study summary: Smaller viable blood or marrow samples skipped sorting for direct DNA extraction.

Germline CDR1 reads SQVTM; CDR2 reads ANQGSEA. V was clipped by 4 bases and J by 7 bases, with 11 bases between them. The CDR3 runs 12 residues. CDR3 sequences, V/J genes, frequencies and template counts came from survey-depth TCRbeta sequencing. Clones were read by immunoSEQ multiplex PCR, and TCRdb kept only the in-frame ones, dropping some. This sample has 25,000 or so clones, with about 89% found just once. Material: blood, obtained before transplantation. The TCR sequence derives from a male donor aged 60 or older who later had graft-versus-host disease after an allogeneic stem cell transplant. J is TRBJ2-1 and V is TRBV29-1; perhaps TRBD2 as D (6 bases). CDR3 residues: CSVALARNEQFF. Written as DNA, the CDR3 is TGCAGCGTTGCCCTAGCGAGGAATGAGCAGTTCTTC.